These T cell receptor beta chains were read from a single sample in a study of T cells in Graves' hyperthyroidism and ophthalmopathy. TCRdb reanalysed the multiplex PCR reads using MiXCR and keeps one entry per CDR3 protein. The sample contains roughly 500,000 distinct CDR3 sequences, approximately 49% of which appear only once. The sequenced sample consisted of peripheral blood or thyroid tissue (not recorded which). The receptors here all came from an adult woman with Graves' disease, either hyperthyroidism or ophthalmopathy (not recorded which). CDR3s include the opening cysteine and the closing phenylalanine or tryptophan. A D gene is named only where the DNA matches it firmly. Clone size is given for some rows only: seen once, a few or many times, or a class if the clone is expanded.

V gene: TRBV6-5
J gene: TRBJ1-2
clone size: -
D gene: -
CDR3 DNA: TGTGCCAGCAGTTACGACGGTGGCTACACCTTC
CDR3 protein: CASSYDGGYTF

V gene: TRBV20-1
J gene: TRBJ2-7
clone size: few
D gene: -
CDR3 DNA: TGCAGTGCTAGAGATCGGTTAGGTGTCTCCTACGAGCAGTACTTC
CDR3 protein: CSARDRLGVSYEQYF

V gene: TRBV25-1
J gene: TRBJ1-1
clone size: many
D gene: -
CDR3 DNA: TGTGCCAGCAGAGACTGGGGAAAAGTGCATGAAGCTTTCTTT
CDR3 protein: CASRDWGKVHEAFF

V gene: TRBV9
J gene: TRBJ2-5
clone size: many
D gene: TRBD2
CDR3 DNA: TGTGCCAGCAGCCCGAGACTAGCGGGTACGGGGACCCAGTACTTC
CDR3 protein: CASSPRLAGTGTQYF

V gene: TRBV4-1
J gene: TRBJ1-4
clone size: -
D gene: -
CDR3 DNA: TGCGCCACCCGAGGGTTCACTAATGAAAAACTGTTTTTT
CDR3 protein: CATRGFTNEKLFF

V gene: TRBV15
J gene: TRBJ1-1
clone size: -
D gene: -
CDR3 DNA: TGTGCCACCAGCAGAGATGGGAACACCGGGAACACTGAAGCTTTCTTT
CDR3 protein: CATSRDGNTGNTEAFF

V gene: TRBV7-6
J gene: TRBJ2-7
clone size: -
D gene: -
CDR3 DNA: TGTGCCAGCAGCCCAACCGGGAGTCTCCACGAGCAGTACTTC
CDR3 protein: CASSPTGSLHEQYF

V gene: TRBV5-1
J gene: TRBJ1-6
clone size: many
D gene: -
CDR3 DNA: TGCGCCAGCAGCTTGGCCGGTTATTCACCCCTCCACTTT
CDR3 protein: CASSLAGYSPLHF

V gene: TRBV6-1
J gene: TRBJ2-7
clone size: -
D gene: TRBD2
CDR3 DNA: TGTGCCAGCAGTGAGCCCAAGGGACTAGCGGCCTACGAGCAGTACTTC
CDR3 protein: CASSEPKGLAAYEQYF

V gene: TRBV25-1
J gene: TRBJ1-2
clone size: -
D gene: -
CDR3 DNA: TGTGCCAGCCAAGTCAGGACAGCGCCGTATGGCTACACCTTC
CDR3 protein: CASQVRTAPYGYTF

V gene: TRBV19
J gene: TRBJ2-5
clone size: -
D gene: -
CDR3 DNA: TGTGCCAGTAGTTGGCAGGGCCAAGAGACCCAGTACTTC
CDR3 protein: CASSWQGQETQYF

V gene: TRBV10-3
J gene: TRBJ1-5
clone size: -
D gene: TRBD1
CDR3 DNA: TGTGCCATCAGTGATGTGAGGACAGGGGGCAATCAGCCCCAGCATTTT
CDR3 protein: CAISDVRTGGNQPQHF

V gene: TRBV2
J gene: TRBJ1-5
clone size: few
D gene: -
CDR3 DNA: TGTGCCAGCAGTTACGGTTATCAGCCCCAGCATTTT
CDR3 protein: CASSYGYQPQHF

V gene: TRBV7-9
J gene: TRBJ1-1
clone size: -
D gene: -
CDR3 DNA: TGTGCCAGCACACTCCGGGACACTGAAGCTTTCTTT
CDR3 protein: CASTLRDTEAFF

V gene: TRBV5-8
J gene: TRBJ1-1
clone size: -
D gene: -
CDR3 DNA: TGTGCCAGCAGCCAAGTCGGCGAACGGAACACTGAAGCTTTCTTT
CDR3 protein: CASSQVGERNTEAFF

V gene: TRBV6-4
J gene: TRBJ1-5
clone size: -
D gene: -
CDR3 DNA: TGTGCCAGCCGGAGAAGGTTTAGCAATCAGCCCCAGCATTTT
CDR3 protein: CASRRRFSNQPQHF

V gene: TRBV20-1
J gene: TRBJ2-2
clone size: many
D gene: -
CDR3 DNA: TGCAGTGCGGCGGACAGAAACACCGGGGAGCTGTTTTTT
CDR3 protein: CSAADRNTGELFF

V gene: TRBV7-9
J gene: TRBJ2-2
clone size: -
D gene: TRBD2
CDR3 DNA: TGTGCCAGCAGCCTACGACTAGCGGGGGCTTCGAACACCGGGGAGCTGTTTTTT
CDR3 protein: CASSLRLAGASNTGELFF

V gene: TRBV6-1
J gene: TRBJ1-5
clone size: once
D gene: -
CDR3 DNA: TGTGCCAGCAGTGAGGATCCCGGGACGGCGGAGCCCCATCATTTT
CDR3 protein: CASSEDPGTAEPHHF

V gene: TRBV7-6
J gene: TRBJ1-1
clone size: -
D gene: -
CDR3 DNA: TGTGCCAGCAGCTCCCATGGCGGCGGGAGCCCGCCGGCTTTCTTT
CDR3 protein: CASSSHGGGSPPAFF

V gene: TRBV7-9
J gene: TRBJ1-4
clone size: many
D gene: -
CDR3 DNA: TGTGCCAGCAGCCGGAGCCAGGGTTCAAGCGCAACTAATGAAAAACTGTTTTTT
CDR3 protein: CASSRSQGSSATNEKLFF

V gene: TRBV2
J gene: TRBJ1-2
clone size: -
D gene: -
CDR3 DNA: TGTGCCAGCAAGGATGACGGAAACTATGGCTACACCTTC
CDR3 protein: CASKDDGNYGYTF

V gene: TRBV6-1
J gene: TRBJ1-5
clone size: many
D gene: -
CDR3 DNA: TGTGCCAGCAGGGAAAGTGGGGGTCAGCCCCAGCATTTT
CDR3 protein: CASRESGGQPQHF

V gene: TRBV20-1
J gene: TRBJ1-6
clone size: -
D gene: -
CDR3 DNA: TGCAGTGCTCCAGAGATCAGGGGTAGCTCCTATAATTCACCCCTCCACTTT
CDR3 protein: CSAPEIRGSSYNSPLHF

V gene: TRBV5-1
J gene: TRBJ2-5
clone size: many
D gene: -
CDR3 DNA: TGCGCCAGCAGCTTGAGGGGGGCCGGGGAGACCCAGTACTTC
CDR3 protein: CASSLRGAGETQYF

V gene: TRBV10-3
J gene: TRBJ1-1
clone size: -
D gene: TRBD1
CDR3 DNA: TGTGCCATCAGTGTGACCGACAGGGAGTCTTCTGAAGCTTTCTTT
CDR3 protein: CAISVTDRESSEAFF

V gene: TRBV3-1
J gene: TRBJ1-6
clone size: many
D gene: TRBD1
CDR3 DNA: TGTGCCAGCAGCCAAGCCGGACAGGGTTATTCACCCCTCCACTTT
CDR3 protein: CASSQAGQGYSPLHF

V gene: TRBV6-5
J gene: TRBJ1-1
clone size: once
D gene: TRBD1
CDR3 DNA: TGTGCCAGCAGTTACGGACAGGGGGGAAACACTGAAGCTTTCTTT
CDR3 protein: CASSYGQGGNTEAFF

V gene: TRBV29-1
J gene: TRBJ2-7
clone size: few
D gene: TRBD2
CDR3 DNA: TGCAGCGTTGAAACTAGCGGGAATATGCAGCAGTACTTC
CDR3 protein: CSVETSGNMQQYF

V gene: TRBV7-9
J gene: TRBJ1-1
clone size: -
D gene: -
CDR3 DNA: TGTGCCAGCAGCTCTGACGGGGGGGGCAGAAACACTGAAGCTTTCTTT
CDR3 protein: CASSSDGGGRNTEAFF

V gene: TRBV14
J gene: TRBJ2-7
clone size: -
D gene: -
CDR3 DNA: TGTGCCAGCAGCCGAGTCGGCGGGCCTAGTCCCCACAACGAGCAGTACTTC
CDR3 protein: CASSRVGGPSPHNEQYF

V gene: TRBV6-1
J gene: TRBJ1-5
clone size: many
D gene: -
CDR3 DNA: TGTGCCAGCAGTGAAGCGCTGGCGAGGGTGGGTCAGCCCCAGCATTTT
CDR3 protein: CASSEALARVGQPQHF

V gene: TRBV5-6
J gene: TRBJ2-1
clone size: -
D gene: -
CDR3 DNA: TGTGCCAGCAGCTTGGCCGGGGGGCGGCAGTTCTTC
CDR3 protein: CASSLAGGRQFF

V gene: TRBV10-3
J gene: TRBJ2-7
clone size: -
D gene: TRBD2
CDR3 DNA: TGTGCCATCAGTGTTAGCGGGGCCCACTACGAGCAGTACTTC
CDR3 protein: CAISVSGAHYEQYF

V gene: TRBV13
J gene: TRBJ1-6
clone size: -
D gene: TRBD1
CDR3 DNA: TGTGCCAGCAGCTTCTCGACAGGGGTTACTGGTTCACCCCTCCACTTT
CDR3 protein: CASSFSTGVTGSPLHF

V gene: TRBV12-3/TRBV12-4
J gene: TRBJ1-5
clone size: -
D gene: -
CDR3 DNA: TGTGCCAGCAGGCTAGCCCTGCGCCAGCATTTT
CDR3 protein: CASRLALRQHF

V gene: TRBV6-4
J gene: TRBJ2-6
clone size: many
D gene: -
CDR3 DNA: TGTGCCAGCAGTGACTCGGGGGGGCTGGGGGCCAACGTCCTGACTTTC
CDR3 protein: CASSDSGGLGANVLTF

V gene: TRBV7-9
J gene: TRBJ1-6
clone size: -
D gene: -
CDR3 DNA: TGTGCCAGCAGCCACCGGGACACCAGGGGAAGGTATTCACCCCTCCACTTT
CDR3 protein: CASSHRDTRGRYSPLHF

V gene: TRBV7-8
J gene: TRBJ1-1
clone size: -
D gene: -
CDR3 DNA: TGTGCCAGCAGCTTAATGGGGAAGGCAGCTTTCTTT
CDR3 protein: CASSLMGKAAFF

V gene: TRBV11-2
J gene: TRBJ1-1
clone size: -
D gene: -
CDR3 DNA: TGTGCCAACTCCCGGGACACTGAAGCTTTCTTT
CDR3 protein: CANSRDTEAFF

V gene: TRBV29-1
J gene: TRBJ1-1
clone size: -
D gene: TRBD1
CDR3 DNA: TGCAGCGTTGACTTCACGGGACAGATGAGCGCTGAAGCTTTCTTT
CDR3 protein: CSVDFTGQMSAEAFF

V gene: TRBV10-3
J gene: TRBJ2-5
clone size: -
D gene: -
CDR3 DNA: TGTGCCATCAGTGATAGACAAGAGACCCAGTACTTC
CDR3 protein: CAISDRQETQYF

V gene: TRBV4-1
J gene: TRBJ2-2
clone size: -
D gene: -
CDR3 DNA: TGCGCCAGCAGCCACCGAAGCGGCCCCACCGGGGAGCTGTTTTTT
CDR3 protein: CASSHRSGPTGELFF

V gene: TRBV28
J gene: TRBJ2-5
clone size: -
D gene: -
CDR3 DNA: TGTGCCAGCAGTTTATTTGGCAAAAAAGTGACCCAGTACTTC
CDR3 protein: CASSLFGKKVTQYF

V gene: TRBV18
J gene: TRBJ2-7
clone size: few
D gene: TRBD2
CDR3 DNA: TGTGCCAGCTCACCCCCCCCCACTAGCGACGAGCAGTACTTC
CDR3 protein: CASSPPPTSDEQYF

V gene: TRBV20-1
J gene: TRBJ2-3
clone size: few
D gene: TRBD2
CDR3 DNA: TGCAGTGCTTCCGGGACTAGCGGTTACACAGATACGCAGTATTTT
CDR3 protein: CSASGTSGYTDTQYF

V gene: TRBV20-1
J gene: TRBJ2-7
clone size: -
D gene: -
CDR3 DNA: TGCAGTGCTAGGGACCTTTGGCAGGGGTACTTC
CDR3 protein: CSARDLWQGYF

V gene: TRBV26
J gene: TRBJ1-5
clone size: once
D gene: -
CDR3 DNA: TGTGCCAGCAGTTCAACGGGAACAGCCCAGCATTTT
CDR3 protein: CASSSTGTAQHF

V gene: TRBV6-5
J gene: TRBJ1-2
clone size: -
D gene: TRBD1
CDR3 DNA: TGTGCCAGCAGTTCCGCGGACAGGGGCGACTATGGCTACACCTTC
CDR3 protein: CASSSADRGDYGYTF

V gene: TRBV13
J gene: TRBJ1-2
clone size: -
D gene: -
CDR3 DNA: TGTGCCAGCAGTGCGGGGACCGAGACATACTATGGCTACACCTTC
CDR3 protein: CASSAGTETYYGYTF